Below, 30 T cell receptor beta chains from the same sample are listed, as sequenced in a study of spatial heterogeneity in lung cancer. In TCRdb, the 5' RACE reads were re-called with MiXCR into one record per CDR3 protein. The data show about 25,000 distinct CDR3 sequences, about 7% seen once. Time point noted: sample taken at primary tumor resection. The input for sequencing was PBMCs, taken at surgery. These receptors came from a male donor with early-stage non-small cell lung cancer.

The chain combines TRBV5-1 with TRBJ1-2; D gene uncertain. The length of the CDR3 is 13 residues. Between the trimmed V and J ends, which lost 0 bases and 6 bases, there was a span of 9 bases. Germline V gene data show CDR1 as SGHRS and CDR2 as YFSETQ. In nucleotides, the CDR3 is TGCGCCAGCAGCTTGGAATACCGGAATGGCTACACCTTC. Its protein is CASSLEYRNGYTF.

This clonotype was found many times. The CDR3 here is CASSLQGAQETQYF. DNA for the CDR3: TGCGCCAGCAGCTTGCAGGGCGCCCAAGAGACCCAGTACTTC. The chain employs TRBV5-1 and TRBJ2-5; possibly TRBD1 for D (5 bases). CDR3 length: 14 residues. CDR1 is SGHRS and CDR2 is YFSETQ in the germline V gene. The V end was cut by 1 base, the J end by 1 base, with 8 bases between.

This clonotype was picked up a small number of times. This rearrangement joins TRBV28 to TRBJ1-2; 11 nucleotides agree with TRBD1. V lost 6 bases, J lost 5 bases, and 5 bases stayed unmatched. The germline CDR1 and CDR2 sequences are MDHEN and SYDVKM. The CDR3 sequence is 14 residues long. As DNA, the CDR3 is TGTGCCAGCAGCCGGACAGGGGGCCGGTATGGCTACACCTTC. Translation: CASSRTGGRYGYTF.

This clonotype came up many times. This rearrangement joins TRBV19 to TRBJ1-2; D perhaps matches TRBD1 (5 bases). V dropped 2 bases and J dropped 4 bases, with 11 bases sitting between them. CDR1 LNHDA and CDR2 SQIVND come from the germline V gene (reference sequence). The CDR3 runs 14 residues. CDR3 loop: CASSIPGPSYGYTF. The CDR3 DNA reads TGTGCCAGTAGTATACCGGGACCGAGCTATGGCTACACCTTC.

This clonotype is termed medium-sized. The CDR3 DNA is TGTGCCAGCAGTCCGGAAGCGGGGCCTAATCAGCCCCAGCATTTT. Translating it yields CASSPEAGPNQPQHF. The chain uses TRBV2 and TRBJ1-5, with D maybe TRBD1 (5 bases). Germline-derived CDR1 and CDR2 are SNHLY and FYNNEI. Deletions cut 5 bases from V and 4 bases from J, with 15 bases between. The CDR3 has 15 amino acids.

This clonotype showed up many times. V gene TRBV25-1 combines with J gene TRBJ1-2; D is unresolved. The CDR3 runs to 14 residues. The germline CDR1 and CDR2 sequences are MGHDK and SYGVNS. Trimming removed 3 bases from V and 2 bases from J, with 10 bases in between. CDR3 protein: CASSDPYLNYGYTF. CDR3 in DNA: TGTGCCAGCAGTGACCCATACCTCAACTATGGCTACACCTTC.

The gene calls are TRBV5-4 and TRBJ1-2; 9 bases match TRBD1. This CDR3 comprises 16 residues. The germline V gene encodes CDR1 SGHNT and CDR2 YYREEE (reference sequence). V trimming: 0 bases; J trimming: 2 bases; junction bases outside the gene matches: 5. This chain's CDR3 is CASSLGAGQGNYGYTF. In DNA, the CDR3 is TGTGCCAGCAGCTTGGGTGCGGGACAGGGAAACTATGGCTACACCTTC.

This clonotype was counted at least ten times. The CDR3 sequence: CASSIEGGNSPLHF. CDR3 bases: TGTGCCAGTAGTATAGAGGGCGGAAATTCACCCCTCCACTTT. This sequence joins TRBV19 and TRBJ1-6; D remains unclear. CDR3 length: 14 residues. The germline gives CDR1 LNHDA, CDR2 SQIVND (reference sequence). Between the trimmed V and J ends, which lost 0 bases and 7 bases, there was a span of 7 bases.

The chain's CDR3 is CASSYEEQAFF. CDR3 nucleotides: TGTGCCAGCAGTTACGAAGAGCAAGCTTTCTTT. The V gene is TRBV6-5, the J gene TRBJ1-1; D not certain. CDR3 length: 11 residues. Trimming took 2 bases from V and 9 from J, leaving 7 bases between them. Germline CDR1 and CDR2: MNHEY and SVGAGI.

This clonotype was found many times. The genes are TRBV24-1 and TRBJ2-5, with D unclear. V shed 2 bases and J shed 1 base, with 7 bases lying between them. CDR3 size: 14 residues. CDR1 KGHDR and CDR2 SFDVKD come from the germline V gene. The CDR3 loop reads CATSDSISQETQYF. The CDR3 nucleotides are TGTGCCACCAGTGATTCGATCTCCCAAGAGACCCAGTACTTC.

This sequence joins TRBV5-1 and TRBJ1-1; D gene unclear. The CDR3 spans 14 residues. CDR1 is SGHRS, CDR2 YFSETQ, per germline. V was cut by 1 base and J by 10 bases, with 17 bases left in between. DNA of the CDR3: TGCGCCAGCAGCTTGTTAGCAAACCAAGGAGGAGCTTTCTTT. It specifies CASSLLANQGGAFF.

The rearrangement links TRBV19 to TRBJ1-1, with 7 positions matching TRBD1. Germline V gives CDR1 LNHDA, CDR2 SQIVND (reference sequence). V lost 7 bases and J lost 0; bases outside the gene matches: 17. This CDR3 is 18 amino acids long. The CDR3 loop reads CASNHYSTGSGMNTEAFF. For the CDR3, the DNA is TGTGCCAGTAACCACTATTCGACAGGGTCCGGCATGAACACTGAAGCTTTCTTT. Based on the CDR3 plus reference TRBV19 and TRBJ1-1, the full variable domain is DGGITQSPKYLFRKEGQNVTLSCEQNLNHDAMYWYRQDPGQGLRLIYYSQIVNDFQKGDIAEGYSVSREKKESFPLTVTSAQKNPTAFYLCASNHYSTGSGMNTEAFFGQGTRLTVV.

Many counts were recorded for this clonotype. The CDR3 loop is CASSPSSRGTGELFF. The DNA of the CDR3 is TGCGCCAGCAGCCCGTCTTCAAGGGGCACCGGGGAGCTGTTTTTT. V is TRBV5-1 and J is TRBJ2-2, with TRBD1 as a possible D gene (5 bases). The V and J ends lost 4 bases and 4 bases respectively, with 14 bases between them. In germline, CDR1 is SGHRS, CDR2 YFSETQ. This CDR3 has 15 amino acids.

There are many counts of this clonotype. The V call is TRBV20-1, the J call TRBJ2-7; 11 bases align to TRBD2. Looked up from germline, CDR1 is DFQATT and CDR2 is SNEGSKA (reference sequence). V gave up 0 bases and J gave up 6 bases; unmatched junction bases: 4. The CDR3 consists of 14 residues. CDR3 sequence (DNA): TGCAGTGCTAGAGATCCGCTAGCGGGAGGCGAGCAGTACTTC. This translates into CSARDPLAGGEQYF.

V usage is TRBV7-8 and J usage is TRBJ2-5; D is uncertain. The CDR3 consists of 11 residues. V dropped 5 bases and J dropped 9 bases, with 10 bases sitting between them. Germline CDR1 is SGHVS and CDR2 is FQNEAQ. In DNA, the CDR3 is TGTGCCAGCAGCCATAGGGCCTCCCAGTACTTC. Residues: CASSHRASQYF.

This rearrangement joins TRBV6-6 to TRBJ2-7; TRBD1 matches at 10 bases. The V gene's germline CDR1 is MNHNY and CDR2 SVGAGI (reference sequence). J was trimmed by 5 bases and V by 7 bases; bases with no gene match: 11. The CDR3 covers 15 residues. The CDR3 DNA reads as TGTGCCAGCACCGAAAGACAGGGGGCCAGGGACGAGCAGTACTTC. It codes for CASTERQGARDEQYF.

This clonotype was seen repeatedly, ten times or more. V gene TRBV7-2 combines with J gene TRBJ2-3; D possibly corresponds to TRBD1 (6 bases). V gave up 5 bases and J gave up 1 base, with 16 bases separating them. CDR3 length: 16 residues. Germline CDR1 is SGHTA and CDR2 is FQGNSA. CDR3 loop: CASSHSGEGGTDTQYF. The CDR3 DNA reads as TGTGCCAGCAGCCACTCTGGAGAGGGGGGCACAGATACGCAGTATTTT.

This clonotype was seen more than once but under ten times. The chain has TRBV20-1 and TRBJ2-6; D gene ambiguous. This CDR3 is 14 amino acids long. The V end was cut by 1 base, the J end by 2 bases, with 6 bases between. The germline gives CDR1 DFQATT, CDR2 SNEGSKA (reference sequence). The CDR3 here is CSARGSAGANVLTF. CDR3 bases: TGCAGTGCTAGAGGCTCAGCTGGGGCCAACGTCCTGACTTTC.

This clonotype was found many times. The gene calls are TRBV12-3 or TRBV12-4 and TRBJ2-7; D is possibly TRBD2 (6 bases). V shed 6 bases and J shed 6 bases, with 18 bases lying between them. There are 14 residues in the CDR3. The CDR3 reads CASSPGVSTLEQYF. The CDR3 DNA follows: TGTGCCAGCAGCCCGGGGGTATCAACTCTCGAGCAGTACTTC.

This clonotype was detected many times. This chain joins TRBV27 and TRBJ2-7; no definite D call. The CDR3 is 12 amino acids. V lost 8 bases and J 7 bases, leaving 15 bases between the germline ends. Per germline, CDR1 MNHEY and CDR2 SMNVEV (reference sequence). DNA of the CDR3: TGTGCCAGCTCTCCGGGCCGAGGAGAGCAGTACGTC. Translated: CASSPGRGEQYV.

This clonotype has ten or more counts. The chain joins TRBV20-1 to TRBJ1-4; the match to TRBD1 covers 9 bases. The CDR3 length is 16 residues. From germline, CDR1 is DFQATT and CDR2 SNEGSKA (reference sequence). J gave up 8 bases and V 2 bases, and 12 bases lay outside the gene matches. The CDR3 bases are TGCAGTGCTAGAAGAAACAGGGGGCGAGCACAAGAAAAACTGTTTTTT. Protein product: CSARRNRGRAQEKLFF.

This clonotype has at least ten counts. The rearrangement links TRBV4-1 to TRBJ2-7, with TRBD2 matching 9 bases. V was clipped by 4 bases and J by 4 bases; unmatched bases: 11. The CDR3 is 16 residues long. Germline loops: CDR1 MGHRA, CDR2 YSYEKL. The DNA for the CDR3 is TGCGCCAGCAGCCCCACTAGCGGGCGGTCGCCTTACGAGCAGTACGTC. Its translation is CASSPTSGRSPYEQYV.

In this sample, this clonotype turned up many times. The chain couples TRBV18 to TRBJ1-5; 10 bases are shared with TRBD1. The CDR3 extends over 14 amino acids. The V segment lost 3 bases and the J segment 7 bases; nucleotides outside the gene matches: 3. CDR1 KGHSH and CDR2 LQKENI come from the germline V gene. In DNA form, the CDR3 reads TGTGCCAGCTCACCCGGGACAGGGGAACAGCCCCAGCATTTT. Its translation is CASSPGTGEQPQHF.

This clonotype was detected many times. The chain combines TRBV28 with TRBJ2-1, with D perhaps matching TRBD1 (5 bases). Trimming cost V 2 bases and J 3 bases, with 20 bases left between them. From germline, CDR1 is MDHEN and CDR2 SYDVKM. The CDR3 spans 18 residues. CDR3 in DNA: TGTGCCAGCAGTTTACCCAGGGCCCAGCTACTAAACTACAATGAGCAGTTCTTC. Amino acid sequence: CASSLPRAQLLNYNEQFF.

This clonotype was observed many times. The chain joins TRBV2 to TRBJ2-7; TRBD1 agrees at 9 bases. This CDR3 region has 13 residues. Unmatched junction bases numbered 7, after V lost 10 bases and J lost 3 bases. Germline V gene data show CDR1 as SNHLY and CDR2 as FYNNEI. The CDR3: CAIPGQGNYEQYF. The CDR3 DNA sequence: TGTGCCATTCCGGGACAGGGAAACTACGAGCAGTACTTC.

This clonotype has ten or more counts. The gene calls are TRBV27 and TRBJ1-6; D may be TRBD1 (5 bases). The CDR3 has 16 amino acids. Trimming removed 2 bases at V and 5 bases at J, with 13 bases between. Germline V gives CDR1 MNHEY, CDR2 SMNVEV (reference sequence). The CDR3: CASSLQTVKNNSPLHF. The CDR3 coding sequence is TGTGCCAGCAGTTTACAGACAGTAAAGAATAATTCACCCCTCCACTTT.

This clonotype was seen a handful of times. The chain is built from TRBV15 and TRBJ1-2; no clear D. In germline, CDR1 is LNHNV, CDR2 YYDKDF (reference sequence). The CDR3 is 16 amino acids. V lost 0 bases and J 4 bases, leaving 15 bases between the germline ends. CDR3 loop: CATSRDGLQLGYGYTF. The CDR3 DNA reads TGTGCCACCAGCAGAGATGGCCTCCAGCTAGGCTATGGCTACACCTTC.

This clonotype was found many times. This rearrangement joins TRBV5-1 to TRBJ2-3; D is uncertain. V lost 0 bases to trimming and J lost 3 bases, with 14 bases between them. Germline V gene sequence: CDR1 SGHRS, CDR2 YFSETQ. The CDR3 sequence is 16 residues long. In DNA, the CDR3 is TGCGCCAGCAGCTTGGAGGGCTCATCATCGACAGATACGCAGTATTTT. Its translation is CASSLEGSSSTDTQYF. Looking up the rest from reference TRBV5-1 and TRBJ2-3 gives the full variable domain: KAGVTQTPRYLIKTRGQQVTLSCSPISGHRSVSWYQQTPGQGLQFLFEYFSETQRNKGNFPGRFSGRQFSNSRSEMNVSTLELGDSALYLCASSLEGSSSTDTQYFGPGTRLTVL.

The table lists this clonotype with a few counts. The rearrangement uses TRBV19 and TRBJ2-2; D remains ambiguous. Trimming stripped 3 bases from V and 6 bases from J, with 14 bases between. The CDR3 runs 15 residues. Germline V gives CDR1 LNHDA, CDR2 SQIVND (reference sequence). This chain's CDR3 is CASSIGVAVAGELFF. The CDR3 DNA follows: TGTGCCAGTAGTATTGGGGTTGCGGTCGCCGGGGAGCTGTTTTTT.

This clonotype has only a few counts. The V and J genes are TRBV20-1 and TRBJ1-2, with 7 positions matching TRBD1. The V and J ends lost 3 bases and 4 bases, in that order; junction bases with no gene match: 8. The CDR3 loop spans 14 amino acids. Germline assignment: CDR1 DFQATT and CDR2 SNEGSKA (reference sequence). The CDR3, as DNA: TGCAGTGCTAGGAACCCGACAGGGACCTATGGCTACACCTTC. Protein: CSARNPTGTYGYTF.